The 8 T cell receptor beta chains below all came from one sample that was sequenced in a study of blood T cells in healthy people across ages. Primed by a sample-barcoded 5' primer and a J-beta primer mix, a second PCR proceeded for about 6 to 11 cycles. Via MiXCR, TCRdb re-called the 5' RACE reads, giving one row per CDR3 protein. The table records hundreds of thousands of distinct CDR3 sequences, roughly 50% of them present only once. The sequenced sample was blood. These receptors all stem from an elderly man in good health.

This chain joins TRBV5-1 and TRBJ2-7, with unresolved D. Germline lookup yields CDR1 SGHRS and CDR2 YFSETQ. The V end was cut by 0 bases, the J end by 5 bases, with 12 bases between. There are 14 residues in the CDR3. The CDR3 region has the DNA TGCGCCAGCAGCTTGGGGGCCCCACTCAACGAGCAGTACTTC. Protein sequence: CASSLGAPLNEQYF.

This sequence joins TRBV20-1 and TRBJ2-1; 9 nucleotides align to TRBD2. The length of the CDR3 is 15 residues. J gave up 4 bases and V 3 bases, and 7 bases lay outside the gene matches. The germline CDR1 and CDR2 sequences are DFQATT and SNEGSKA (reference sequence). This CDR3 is CSARLAGRRYNEQFF. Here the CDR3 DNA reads TGCAGTGCTAGGCTAGCGGGGAGAAGGTACAATGAGCAGTTCTTC.

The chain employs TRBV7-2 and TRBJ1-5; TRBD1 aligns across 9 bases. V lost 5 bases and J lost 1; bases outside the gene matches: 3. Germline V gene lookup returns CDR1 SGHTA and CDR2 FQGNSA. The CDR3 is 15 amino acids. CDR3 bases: TGTGCCAGCAGCAATGGACAGGGGAGCAATCAGCCCCAGCATTTT. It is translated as CASSNGQGSNQPQHF.

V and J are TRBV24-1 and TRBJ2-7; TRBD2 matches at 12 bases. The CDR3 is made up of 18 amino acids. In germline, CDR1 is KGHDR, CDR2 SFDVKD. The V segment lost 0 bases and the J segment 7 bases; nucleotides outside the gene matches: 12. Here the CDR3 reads CATSDLRTSGAPYNEQYF. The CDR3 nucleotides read TGTGCCACCAGTGATTTGAGGACTAGCGGGGCCCCTTACAATGAGCAGTACTTC.

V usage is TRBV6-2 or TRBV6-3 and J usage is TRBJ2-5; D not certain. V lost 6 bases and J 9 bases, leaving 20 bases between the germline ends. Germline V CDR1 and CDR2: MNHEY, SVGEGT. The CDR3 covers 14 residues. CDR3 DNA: TGTGCCAGCAGAACAGCTCAAGCGCGCTCTTCCCAGTACTTC. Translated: CASRTAQARSSQYF.

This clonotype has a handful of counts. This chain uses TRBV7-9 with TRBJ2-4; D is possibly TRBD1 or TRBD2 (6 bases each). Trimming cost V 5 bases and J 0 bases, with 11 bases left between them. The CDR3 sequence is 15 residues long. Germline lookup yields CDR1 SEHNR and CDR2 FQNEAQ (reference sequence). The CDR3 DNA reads TGTGCCAGCAGCCGGGGGCCCATAGCCAAAAACATTCAGTACTTC. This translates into CASSRGPIAKNIQYF. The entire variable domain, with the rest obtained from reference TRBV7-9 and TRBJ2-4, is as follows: DTGVSQNPRHKITKRGQNVTFRCDPISEHNRLYWYRQTLGQGPEFLTYFQNEAQLEKSRLLSDRFSAERPKGSFSTLEIQRTEQGDSAMYLCASSRGPIAKNIQYFGAGTRLSVL.

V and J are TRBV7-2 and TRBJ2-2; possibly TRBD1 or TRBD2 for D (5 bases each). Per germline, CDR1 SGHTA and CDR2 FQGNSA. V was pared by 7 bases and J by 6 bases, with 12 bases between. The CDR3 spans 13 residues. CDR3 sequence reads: CASTTPGPGELFF. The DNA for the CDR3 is TGTGCCAGCACCACCCCGGGACCCGGGGAGCTGTTTTTT.

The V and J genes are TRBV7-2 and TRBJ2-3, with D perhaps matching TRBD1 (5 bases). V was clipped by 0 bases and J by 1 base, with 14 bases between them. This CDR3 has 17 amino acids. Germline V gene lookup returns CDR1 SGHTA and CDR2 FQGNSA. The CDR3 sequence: CASSLAQGLGRTDTQYF. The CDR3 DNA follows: TGTGCCAGCAGCTTAGCGCAGGGTCTCGGGCGCACAGATACGCAGTATTTT.